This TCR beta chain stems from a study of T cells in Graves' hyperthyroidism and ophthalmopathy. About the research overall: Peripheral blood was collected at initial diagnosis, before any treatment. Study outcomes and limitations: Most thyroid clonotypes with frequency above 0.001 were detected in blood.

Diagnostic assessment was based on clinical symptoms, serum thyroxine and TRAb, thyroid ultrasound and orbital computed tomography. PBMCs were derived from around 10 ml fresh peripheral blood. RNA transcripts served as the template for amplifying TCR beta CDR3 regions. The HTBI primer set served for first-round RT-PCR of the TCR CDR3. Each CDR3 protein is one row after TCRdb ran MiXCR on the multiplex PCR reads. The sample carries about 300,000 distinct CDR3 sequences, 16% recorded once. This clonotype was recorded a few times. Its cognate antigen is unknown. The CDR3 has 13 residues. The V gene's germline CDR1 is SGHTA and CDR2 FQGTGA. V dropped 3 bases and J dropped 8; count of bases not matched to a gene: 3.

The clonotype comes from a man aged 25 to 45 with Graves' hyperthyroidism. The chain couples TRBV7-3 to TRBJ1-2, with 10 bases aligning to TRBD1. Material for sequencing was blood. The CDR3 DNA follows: TGTGCCAGCAGCTTGGAGACAGGGGGCGGCTACACCTTC. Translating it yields CASSLETGGGYTF.